This T cell receptor beta chain was sequenced in a study of blood T cell repertoires in COVID-19. This clone came up a few times. As originally analysed: Reference gene primer amplification gave nucleated cell count estimates. The protocol was immunoSEQ multiplex PCR, while the TCRdb copy is restricted to in-frame clones and leaves out a portion. The DNA gave D and trimming, while V, J and clone size come from that table. This table holds fewer than 300,000 clones, about nine tenths found once. The sample comprised peripheral blood. This TCR was sampled from a woman in her fifties or sixties with COVID-19, enrolled during active disease.

This CDR3 is CASSLAGGHEKLFF. For the CDR3, the DNA is TGTGCCAGCAGCTTAGCAGGGGGACATGAAAAACTGTTTTTT. The V call is TRBV7-9, the J call TRBJ1-4, with TRBD1 as a possible D gene (6 bases). Germline CDR1 reads SEHNR; CDR2 reads FQNEAQ (reference sequence). The V end lost 0 bases, the J end lost 6 bases, and 8 bases lay between the germline ends. CDR3 length: 14 amino acids. Complete variable domain (other parts from reference TRBV7-9 and TRBJ1-4): DTGVSQNPRHKITKRGQNVTFRCDPISEHNRLYWYRQTLGQGPEFLTYFQNEAQLEKSRLLSDRFSAERPKGSFSTLEIQRTEQGDSAMYLCASSLAGGHEKLFFGSGTQLSVL.